This note documents a single TCR beta chain sequence. As yet, its antigen is unknown. One end of the junction is discordant with germline, which a read error may explain. This entry is derived from a study of CD8+CD57+ T cells in acquired aplastic anemia. Study-wide context: Sorted CD4+ plus CD8+ cells gave DNA averaging approximately 2.9 ug. Mean read depth for CD4+ cells from healthy donors was some 11 million.

General study findings and limits: Patient and control CD8+ Simpson's diversity was not significantly different. Patients and controls had in common twenty-nine CD8+ CDR3 sequences.

Germline V gives CDR1 LNHNV, CDR2 YYDKDF (reference sequence). CDR3 size: 13 residues. The use of genomic DNA as template underpinned the TCR beta VDJ and CDR3 profiling. One entry per CDR3 protein, called by TCRdb with MiXCR from the reads. The data hold just over 400,000 distinct CDR3 sequences, with about 70% observed a single time. The TCR comes from a human donor in good health, serving as a control. Sequenced material: sorted CD4+, CD8+, or CD8+CD57+ T cells (not recorded which) from PBMCs. J is TRBJ1-2 and V is TRBV15; D uncertain. The CDR3 loop reads CASSIDIDYGYTF. The CDR3 DNA reads TGTGCCAGCAGCATCGACATCGACTACGGCTACACCTTC.